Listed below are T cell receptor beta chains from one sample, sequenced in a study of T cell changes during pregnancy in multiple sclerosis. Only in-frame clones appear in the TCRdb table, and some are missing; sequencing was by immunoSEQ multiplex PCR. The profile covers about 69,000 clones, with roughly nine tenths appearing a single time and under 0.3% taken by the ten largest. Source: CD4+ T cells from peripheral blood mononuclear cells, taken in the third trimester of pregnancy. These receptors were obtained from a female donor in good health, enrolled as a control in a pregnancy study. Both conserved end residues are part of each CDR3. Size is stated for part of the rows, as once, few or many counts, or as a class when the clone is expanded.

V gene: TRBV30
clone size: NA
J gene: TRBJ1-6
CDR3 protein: CAWSGTVGNSPLHF

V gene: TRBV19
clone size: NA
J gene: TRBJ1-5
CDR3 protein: CASSTGQANSNQPQHF

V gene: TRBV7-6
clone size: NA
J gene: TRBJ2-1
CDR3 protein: CASSSPQWGVRADRDNEQFF

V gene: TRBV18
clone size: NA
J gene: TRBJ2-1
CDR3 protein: CASSPTTSYNEQFF

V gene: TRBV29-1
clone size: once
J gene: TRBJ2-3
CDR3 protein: CSVDRGLSTDTQYF

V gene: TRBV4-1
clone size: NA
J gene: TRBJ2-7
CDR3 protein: CASSQDSRTLYEQYF

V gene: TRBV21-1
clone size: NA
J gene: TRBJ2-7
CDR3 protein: CASSKDWIAGRLGSYEQYF

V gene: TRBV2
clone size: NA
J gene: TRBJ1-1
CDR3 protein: CASRPLQGIGTEAFF

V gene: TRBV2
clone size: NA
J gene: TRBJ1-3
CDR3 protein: CASSEGGTGRRNTIYF

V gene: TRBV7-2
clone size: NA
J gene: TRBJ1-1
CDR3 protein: CASSLALSQAFF

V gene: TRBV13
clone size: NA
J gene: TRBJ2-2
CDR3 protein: CASSLGQGQGNTGELFF

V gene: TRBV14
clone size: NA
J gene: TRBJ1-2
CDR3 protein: CASSQEGGLDGYTF

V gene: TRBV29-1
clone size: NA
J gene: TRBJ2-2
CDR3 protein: CSVGRRGGTGELFF

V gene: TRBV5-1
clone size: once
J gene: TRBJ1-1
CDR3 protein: CASRFRGDTEAFF

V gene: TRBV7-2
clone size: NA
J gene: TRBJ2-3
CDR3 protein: CASSGRTGRTDTQYF

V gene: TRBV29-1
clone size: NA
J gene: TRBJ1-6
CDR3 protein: CIRAHRGASPLHF

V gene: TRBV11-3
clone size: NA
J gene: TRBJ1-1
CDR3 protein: CASSFLDSEAFF

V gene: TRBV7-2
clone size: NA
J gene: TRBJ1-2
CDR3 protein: CASSLNGGADGYTF

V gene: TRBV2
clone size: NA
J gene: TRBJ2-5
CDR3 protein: CASSQGQAVETQYF

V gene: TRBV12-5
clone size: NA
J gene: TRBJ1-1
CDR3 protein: CASGLRGGLNTEAFF

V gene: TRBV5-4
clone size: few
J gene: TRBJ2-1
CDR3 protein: CASSSPGQGVNEQFF

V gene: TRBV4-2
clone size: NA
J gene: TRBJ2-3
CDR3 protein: CASSQGGGGTLTDTQYF